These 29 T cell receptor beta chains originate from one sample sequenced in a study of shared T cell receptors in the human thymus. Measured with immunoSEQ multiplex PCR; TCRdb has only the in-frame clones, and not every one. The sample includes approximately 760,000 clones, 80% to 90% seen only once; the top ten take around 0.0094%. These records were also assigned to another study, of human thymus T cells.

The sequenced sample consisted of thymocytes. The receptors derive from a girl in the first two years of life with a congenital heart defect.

The CDR3 sequence is CASSQSPDNANTEAFF. The CDR3, as DNA: TGTGCCAGCAGCCAATCTCCGGACAACGCGAACACTGAAGCTTTCTTT. The gene calls are TRBV16 and TRBJ1-1; the D gene is possibly TRBD1 (5 bases). The germline V gene encodes CDR1 KGHSY and CDR2 FQNENV. V was shortened by 0 bases and J by 1 base, with 12 bases between the two germline ends. This CDR3 region has 16 residues.

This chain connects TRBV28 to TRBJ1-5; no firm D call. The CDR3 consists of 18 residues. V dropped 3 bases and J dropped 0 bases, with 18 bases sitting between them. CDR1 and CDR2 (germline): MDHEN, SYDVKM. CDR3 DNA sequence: TGTGCCAGCAGTTTCCCTCCCCCGCAGCGGATTAGCAATCAGCCCCAGCATTTT. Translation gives CASSFPPPQRISNQPQHF.

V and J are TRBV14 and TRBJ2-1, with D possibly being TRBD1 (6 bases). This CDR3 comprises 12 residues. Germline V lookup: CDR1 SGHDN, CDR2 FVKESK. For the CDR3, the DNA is TGTGCTTCCAGGGCAGGGGAAAATGAGCAGTTCTTC. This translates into CASRAGENEQFF.

The CDR3 sequence: CASSSQDEQYF. The CDR3 DNA reads TGTGCCAGCAGTTCCCAGGATGAGCAGTACTTC. V is TRBV27 and J is TRBJ2-7, with D uncertain. This CDR3 is 11 amino acids long. Deletions cut 4 bases from V and 7 bases from J, with 8 bases between. Germline V gene sequence: CDR1 MNHEY, CDR2 SMNVEV (reference sequence).

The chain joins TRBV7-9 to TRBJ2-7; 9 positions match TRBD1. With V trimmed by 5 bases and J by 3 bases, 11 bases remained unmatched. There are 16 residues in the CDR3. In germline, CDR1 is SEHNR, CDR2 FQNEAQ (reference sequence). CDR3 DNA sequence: TGTGCCAGCAGCGTACTGACAGGGGGGAAGAACTACGAGCAGTACTTC. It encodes CASSVLTGGKNYEQYF. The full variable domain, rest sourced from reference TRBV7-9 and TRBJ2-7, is DTGVSQNPRHKITKRGQNVTFRCDPISEHNRLYWYRQTLGQGPEFLTYFQNEAQLEKSRLLSDRFSAERPKGSFSTLEIQRTEQGDSAMYLCASSVLTGGKNYEQYFGPGTRLTVT.

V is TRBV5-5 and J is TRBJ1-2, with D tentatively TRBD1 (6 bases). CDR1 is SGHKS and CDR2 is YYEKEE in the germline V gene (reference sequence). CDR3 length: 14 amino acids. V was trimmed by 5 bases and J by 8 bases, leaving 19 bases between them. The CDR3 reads CASRSQQGPGGYTF. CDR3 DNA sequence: TGTGCCAGCAGATCACAACAGGGTCCGGGAGGCTACACCTTC.

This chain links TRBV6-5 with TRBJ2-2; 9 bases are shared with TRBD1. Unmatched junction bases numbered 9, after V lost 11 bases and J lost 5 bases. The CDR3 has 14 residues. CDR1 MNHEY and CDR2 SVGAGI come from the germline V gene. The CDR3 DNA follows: TGTGCCGGAAGACAGGGGGTGTATACCGGGGAGCTGTTTTTT. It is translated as CAGRQGVYTGELFF.

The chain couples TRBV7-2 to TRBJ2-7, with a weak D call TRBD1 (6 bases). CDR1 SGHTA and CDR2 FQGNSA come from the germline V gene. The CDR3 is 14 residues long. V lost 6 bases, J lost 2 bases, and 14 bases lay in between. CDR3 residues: CASSPDRIPYEQYF. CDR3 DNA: TGTGCCAGCAGTCCCGACAGGATACCCTACGAGCAGTACTTC.

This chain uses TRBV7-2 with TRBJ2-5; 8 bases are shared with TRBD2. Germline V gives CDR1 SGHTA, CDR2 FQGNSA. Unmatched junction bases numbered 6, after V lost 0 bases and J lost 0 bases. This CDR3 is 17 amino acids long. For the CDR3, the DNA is TGTGCCAGCAGCTTAGCGGCTAGCGGGTCGAACCAAGAGACCCAGTACTTC. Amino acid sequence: CASSLAASGSNQETQYF.

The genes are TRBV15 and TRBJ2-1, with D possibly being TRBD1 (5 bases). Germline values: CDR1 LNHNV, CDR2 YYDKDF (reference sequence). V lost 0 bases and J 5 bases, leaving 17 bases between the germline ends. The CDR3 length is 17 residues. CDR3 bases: TGTGCCACCAGCAGAGATCGTGGGGCACGATCTGACAATGAGCAGTTCTTC. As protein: CATSRDRGARSDNEQFF.

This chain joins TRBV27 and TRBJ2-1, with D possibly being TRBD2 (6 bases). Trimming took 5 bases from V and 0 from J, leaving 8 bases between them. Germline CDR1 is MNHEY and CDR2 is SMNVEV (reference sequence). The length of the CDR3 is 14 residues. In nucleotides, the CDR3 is TGTGCCAGCAGTCTCGGGGGCTCCTACAATGAGCAGTTCTTC. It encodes CASSLGGSYNEQFF.

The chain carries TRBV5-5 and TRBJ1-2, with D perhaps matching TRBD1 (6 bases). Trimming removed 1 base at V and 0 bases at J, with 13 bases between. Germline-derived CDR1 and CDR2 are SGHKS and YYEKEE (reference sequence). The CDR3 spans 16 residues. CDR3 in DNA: TGTGCCAGCAGCTTGTCAGGGGTTTGGACTAACTATGGCTACACCTTC. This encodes CASSLSGVWTNYGYTF.

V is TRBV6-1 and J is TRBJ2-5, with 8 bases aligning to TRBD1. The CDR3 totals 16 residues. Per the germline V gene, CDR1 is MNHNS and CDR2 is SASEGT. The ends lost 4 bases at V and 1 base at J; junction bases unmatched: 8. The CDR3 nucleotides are TGTGCCAGCAGTGTGCCGGACAGGGTGGGCCAAGAGACCCAGTACTTC. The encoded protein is CASSVPDRVGQETQYF.

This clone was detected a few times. The CDR3 DNA reads TGTGCCATCGAAAGCGAGGGAAACACCGGGGAGCTGTTTTTT. Translated: CAIESEGNTGELFF. The chain employs TRBV11-2 and TRBJ2-2; D perhaps matches TRBD2 (5 bases). Germline V CDR1 and CDR2: SGHAT, FQNNGV. The CDR3 is made up of 14 amino acids. Trimming took 10 bases from V and 2 from J, leaving 14 bases between them.

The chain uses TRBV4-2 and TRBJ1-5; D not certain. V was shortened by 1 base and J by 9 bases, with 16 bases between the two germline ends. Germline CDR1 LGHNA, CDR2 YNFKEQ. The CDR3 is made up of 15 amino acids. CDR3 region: CASSQGIYSRMPQHF. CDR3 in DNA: TGTGCCAGCAGCCAAGGGATCTACAGCAGAATGCCCCAGCATTTT.

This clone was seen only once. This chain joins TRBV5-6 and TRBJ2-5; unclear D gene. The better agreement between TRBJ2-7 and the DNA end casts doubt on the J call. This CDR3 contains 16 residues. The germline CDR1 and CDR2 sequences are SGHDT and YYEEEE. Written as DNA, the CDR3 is TGTGCCAGCAGCTTGGCTGTTTCCCTGGTCCCCTACGAGCAGTACTTC. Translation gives CASSLAVSLVPYEQYF.

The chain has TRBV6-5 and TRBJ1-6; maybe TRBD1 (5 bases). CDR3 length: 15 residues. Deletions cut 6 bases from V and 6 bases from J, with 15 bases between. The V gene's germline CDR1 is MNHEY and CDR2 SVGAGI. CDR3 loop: CASSPYWGVNSPLHF. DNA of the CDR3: TGTGCCAGCAGCCCCTATTGGGGGGTTAATTCACCCCTCCACTTT.

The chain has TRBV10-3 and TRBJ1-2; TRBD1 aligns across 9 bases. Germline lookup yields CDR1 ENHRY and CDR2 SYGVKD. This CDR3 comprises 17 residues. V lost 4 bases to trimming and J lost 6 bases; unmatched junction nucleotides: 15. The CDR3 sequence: CAISVTGDRVGYDGYTF. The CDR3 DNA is TGTGCCATCAGTGTCACTGGGGACAGGGTCGGTTACGATGGCTACACCTTC.

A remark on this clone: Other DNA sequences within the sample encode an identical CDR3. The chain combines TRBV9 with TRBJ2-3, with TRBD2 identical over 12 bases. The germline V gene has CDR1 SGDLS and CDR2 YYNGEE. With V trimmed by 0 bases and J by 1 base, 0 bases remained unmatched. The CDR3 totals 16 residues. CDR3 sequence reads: CASSVGLAGGTDTQYF. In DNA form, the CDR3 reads TGTGCCAGCAGCGTAGGACTAGCGGGGGGCACAGATACGCAGTATTTT.

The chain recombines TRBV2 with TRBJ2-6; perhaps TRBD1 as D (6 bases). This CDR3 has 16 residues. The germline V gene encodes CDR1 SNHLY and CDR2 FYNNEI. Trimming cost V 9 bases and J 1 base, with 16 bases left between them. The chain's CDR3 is CASDPGHASGANVLTF. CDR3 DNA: TGTGCCAGTGATCCGGGACACGCTTCTGGGGCCAACGTCCTGACTTTC.

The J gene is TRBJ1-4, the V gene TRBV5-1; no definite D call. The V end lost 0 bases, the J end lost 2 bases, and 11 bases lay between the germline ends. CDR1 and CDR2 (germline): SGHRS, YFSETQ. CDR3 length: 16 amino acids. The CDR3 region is CASSLVSTPTNEKLFF. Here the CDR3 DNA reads TGCGCCAGCAGCTTGGTGTCGACACCTACTAATGAAAAACTGTTTTTT.

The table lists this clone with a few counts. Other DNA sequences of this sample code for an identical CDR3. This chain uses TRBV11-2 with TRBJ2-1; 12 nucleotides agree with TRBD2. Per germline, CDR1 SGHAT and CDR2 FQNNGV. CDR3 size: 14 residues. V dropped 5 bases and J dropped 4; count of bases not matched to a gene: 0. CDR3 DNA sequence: TGTGCCAGCAGCCTAGCGGGGGGGTACAATGAGCAGTTCTTC. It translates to CASSLAGGYNEQFF. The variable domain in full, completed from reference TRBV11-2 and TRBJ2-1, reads EAGVAQSPRYKIIEKRQSVAFWCNPISGHATLYWYQQILGQGPKLLIQFQNNGVVDDSQLPKDRFSAERLKGVDSTLKIQPAKLEDSAVYLCASSLAGGYNEQFFGPGTRLTVL.

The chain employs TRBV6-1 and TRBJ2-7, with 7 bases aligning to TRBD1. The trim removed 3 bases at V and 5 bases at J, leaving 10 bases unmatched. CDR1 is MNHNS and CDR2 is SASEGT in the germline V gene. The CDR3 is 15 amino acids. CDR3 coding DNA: TGTGCCAGCAGTGAGCTTCCCGGGACAGTGAACGAGCAGTACTTC. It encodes CASSELPGTVNEQYF.

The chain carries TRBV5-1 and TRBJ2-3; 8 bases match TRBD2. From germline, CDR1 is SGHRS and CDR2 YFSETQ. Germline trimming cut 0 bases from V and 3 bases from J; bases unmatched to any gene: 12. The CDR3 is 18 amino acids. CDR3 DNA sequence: TGCGCCAGCAGCTTGGTATACGGGGGGGCATCCTATACAGATACGCAGTATTTT. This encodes CASSLVYGGASYTDTQYF.

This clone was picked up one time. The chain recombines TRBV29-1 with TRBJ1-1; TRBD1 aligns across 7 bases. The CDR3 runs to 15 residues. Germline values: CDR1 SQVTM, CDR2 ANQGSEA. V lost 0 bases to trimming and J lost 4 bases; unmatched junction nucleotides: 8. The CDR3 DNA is TGCAGCGTTGAAGACGCTCGAAAGGGGGCCACTGAAGCTTTCTTT. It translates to CSVEDARKGATEAFF.

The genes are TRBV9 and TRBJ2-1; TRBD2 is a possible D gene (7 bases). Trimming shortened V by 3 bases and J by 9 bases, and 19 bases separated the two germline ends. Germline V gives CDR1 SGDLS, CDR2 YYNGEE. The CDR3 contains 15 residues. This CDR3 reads CASSAECPGGGEQFF. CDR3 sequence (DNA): TGTGCCAGCAGCGCAGAGTGTCCGGGGGGCGGTGAGCAGTTCTTC. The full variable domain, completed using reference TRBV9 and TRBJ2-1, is DSGVTQTPKHLITATGQRVTLRCSPRSGDLSVYWYQQSLDQGLQFLIQYYNGEERAKGNILERFSAQQFPDLHSELNLSSLELGDSALYFCASSAECPGGGEQFFGPGTRLTVL.

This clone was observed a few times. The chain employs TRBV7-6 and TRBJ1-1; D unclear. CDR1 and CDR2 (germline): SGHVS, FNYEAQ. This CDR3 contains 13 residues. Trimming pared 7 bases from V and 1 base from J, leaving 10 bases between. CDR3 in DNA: TGTGCCAGCAAGACCCCAGGGAACACTGAAGCTTTCTTT. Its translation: CASKTPGNTEAFF.

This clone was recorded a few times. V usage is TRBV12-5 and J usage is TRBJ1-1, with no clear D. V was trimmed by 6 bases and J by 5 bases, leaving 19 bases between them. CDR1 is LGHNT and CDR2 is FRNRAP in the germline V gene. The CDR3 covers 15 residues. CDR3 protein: CASGRPGEDRTEAFF. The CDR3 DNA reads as TGTGCTAGTGGAAGACCCGGGGAGGATAGGACTGAAGCTTTCTTT.

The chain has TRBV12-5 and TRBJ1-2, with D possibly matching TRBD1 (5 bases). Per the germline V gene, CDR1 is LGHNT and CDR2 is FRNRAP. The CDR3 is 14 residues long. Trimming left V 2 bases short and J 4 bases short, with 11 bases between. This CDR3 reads CASGLWGRLYGYTF. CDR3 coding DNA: TGTGCTAGTGGTTTGTGGGGCCGCCTCTATGGCTACACCTTC.